This TCR beta chain was identified in a study of monozygotic twins with inflammatory bowel disease. Researchers used roughly 3,800 ng of total RNA for each TCR library. Template switching introduced UMIs that contain a 6-nucleotide sample barcode. With the 5' RACE reads reprocessed, TCRdb shows one record per CDR3 protein and no DNA. This sample carries over 110,000 distinct CDR3 sequences, with 2% to 2.5% going to the ten biggest clones. To note about this clonotype: Antigen unknown.

This CDR3 is 13 amino acids long. Germline loops: CDR1 SGHRS, CDR2 YFSETQ. Study-wide results and caveats: Reduced clonotype sharing with other individuals was observed in IBD patients relative to healthy twins, especially with disease activity. IBD patients carried less diverse TCRbeta repertoires (inverse Simpson) than healthy co-twins.

The clonotype comes from a human donor with ulcerative colitis or Crohn's disease, or a healthy co-twin of an affected twin (not recorded which). The sample taken for sequencing was blood. The chain joins TRBV5-1 to TRBJ1-2; TCRdb's D call, TRBD1, is unchecked because there is no DNA. The CDR3 spells CASSLDRGYGYTF.